A selection of T cell receptor beta chains follows, all from one sample in a study of blood T cell repertoires in COVID-19. Only in-frame clones appear in the TCRdb table, and some are missing; sequencing was by immunoSEQ multiplex PCR. The sample yields some 320,000 clones, around 88% seen once. The specimen was peripheral blood. All receptors derive from a woman aged 25 to 39 who had recovered from COVID-19. CDR3s include the opening cysteine and the closing phenylalanine or tryptophan. The D gene is left open where the match is weak. Size is stated for part of the rows, as once, few or many counts, or as a class when the clone is expanded.

>TRBD1|TRBV5-4|TRBJ1-1|.
TGTGCCAGCAGCCCAACCTCAGGGGGCATGAACACTGAAGCTTTCTTT
CASSPTSGGMNTEAFF
>.|TRBV14|TRBJ2-3|.
TGTGCCAGCAGCGAAACAGGTTTTAGCACAGATACGCAGTATTTT
CASSETGFSTDTQYF
>TRBD2|TRBV24-1|TRBJ2-1|.
TGTGCCACCAGTGATAGCGGGGGGGCTCTGGATGAGCAGTTCTTC
CATSDSGGALDEQFF
>.|TRBV12-3/TRBV12-4|TRBJ1-5|.
TGTGCCAGCAGTTTATTCCCCGATCAGCCCCAGCATTTT
CASSLFPDQPQHF
>TRBD1|TRBV6-6|TRBJ1-2|.
TGTGCCAGCAGACGCGGACAGGGACTCGGGGATGGCTACACCTTC
CASRRGQGLGDGYTF
>TRBD1|TRBV5-4|TRBJ2-5|.
TGTGCCAGCAGCGTGGGACAGGCCTCGGCCCAGTACTTC
CASSVGQASAQYF
>.|TRBV5-1|TRBJ1-4|once
TGCGCCAGCAGCTCCAGGGTGAATGAAAAACTGTTTTTT
CASSSRVNEKLFF
>TRBD2|TRBV28|TRBJ2-3|.
TGTGCCAGCAGTTGGACTAGCGGGGGAGGCACAGATACGCAGTATTTT
CASSWTSGGGTDTQYF
>TRBD1|TRBV18|TRBJ2-7|few
TGTGCCAGCTCAACAACAGGGGACGGCTCCTACGAGCAGTACTTC
CASSTTGDGSYEQYF
>.|TRBV5-1|TRBJ1-1|.
TGCGCCAGCAGCATTTGGGCCGAGAACACTGAAGCTTTCTTT
CASSIWAENTEAFF
>.|TRBV6-5|TRBJ2-5|few
TGTGCCAGCAGTCTAACTGCGCAGGGGAAGGAGACCCAGTACTTC
CASSLTAQGKETQYF
>TRBD1|TRBV7-7|TRBJ2-1|.
TGTGCCAGCAGCTCGGACAGGGCAAATGAGCAGTTCTTC
CASSSDRANEQFF
>TRBD1|TRBV5-8|TRBJ1-4|.
TGTGCCAGCAGCTTTAAACAGGGGGCCGGTGAAAAACTGTTTTTT
CASSFKQGAGEKLFF
>.|TRBV28|TRBJ1-4|.
TGTGCCAGCAGCACCCAGTTTGGTGAAAAACTGTTTTTT
CASSTQFGEKLFF
>.|TRBV15|TRBJ2-5|few
TGTGCCACCAGCAGAGATTTGGCAAAAGAGACCCAGTACTTC
CATSRDLAKETQYF
>.|TRBV5-4|TRBJ2-7|.
TGTGCCAGCAGCTTGGACGGGACTGGCTCCTACGAGCAGTACTTC
CASSLDGTGSYEQYF
>TRBD1|TRBV6-5|TRBJ2-3|.
TGTGCCAGCAGCAGGAGCGGACAGGGATCAGATACGCAGTATTTT
CASSRSGQGSDTQYF
>TRBD1|TRBV5-1|TRBJ1-2|.
TGCGCCAGTTTTCCTTTTCAGGGGGGAAACTATGGCTACACCTTC
CASFPFQGGNYGYTF
>TRBD1|TRBV9|TRBJ2-1|.
TGTGCCAGCAGCGTAAAAACAGGGGGCGATGAGCAGTTCTTC
CASSVKTGGDEQFF
>.|TRBV12-3/TRBV12-4|TRBJ1-5|.
TGTGCCAGCAGTCTCCAGGGGAATCAGCCCCAGCATTTT
CASSLQGNQPQHF
>.|TRBV6-5|TRBJ1-2|.
TGTGCCAGCAGTTACTCGCCGACAGGAGCCTATGGCTACACCTTC
CASSYSPTGAYGYTF
>.|TRBV21-1|TRBJ2-2|few
TGTGCCAGCAGCCCCCGAGGGGGGGAGCTGTTTTTT
CASSPRGGELFF
>.|TRBV5-1|TRBJ2-4|.
TGCGCCAGCAGCTATACCCCTGCGGTAGACGGCATTCAGTACTTC
CASSYTPAVDGIQYF
>.|TRBV5-6|TRBJ2-1|.
TGTGCCAGCAGCATCCGACGGGGGAATGAGCAGTTCTTC
CASSIRRGNEQFF
>TRBD1|TRBV2|TRBJ1-2|.
TGTGCCAGCAGTGAACGCGGCAGGGGGATTTGCAACTATGGCTACACCTTC
CASSERGRGICNYGYTF
>.|TRBV12-3/TRBV12-4|TRBJ1-6|.
TGTGCCAGCAGTTTAGTAGACCACGCACAGCTCCACTTT
CASSLVDHAQLHF
>.|TRBV29-1|TRBJ1-2|.
TGCAGCGTTGTCAACGGTGACTATGGCTACACCTTC
CSVVNGDYGYTF
>.|TRBV28|TRBJ1-2|.
TGTGCCAGCAGACATCTCAAGGGGCCGAGGGGCTACACCTTC
CASRHLKGPRGYTF
>.|TRBV14|TRBJ1-1|.
TGTGCCAGCAGCCCCGCAGGTCAGGTGGGTGAAGCTTTCTTT
CASSPAGQVGEAFF
>TRBD1|TRBV4-3|TRBJ2-7|.
TGCGCCAGCAGCCGAGAAGGGACAGGCTCCTACGAGCAGTACTTC
CASSREGTGSYEQYF
>TRBD2|TRBV4-2|TRBJ2-3|.
TGTGCCAGCAGCCAAGATAGGGCGGGGGGGCCCACAGATACGCAGTATTTT
CASSQDRAGGPTDTQYF
>.|TRBV9|TRBJ1-3|.
TGTGCCAGCAGCGCCAGCTCTGGAAACACCATATATTTT
CASSASSGNTIYF